Here is one T cell receptor (beta chain) with its context. V gave up 1 base and J gave up 2 bases, with 17 bases separating them. CDR3 length equals 18 residues. Germline CDR1 reads SGHTA; CDR2 reads FQGNSA. The data are from a study of T cell responses to AZD1222 COVID-19 vaccine. The repertoire was sequenced with immunoSEQ multiplex PCR; TCRdb's copy has only in-frame clones and lacks some. The sample lists 95,000 to 100,000 clones, 70% to 90% occurring once. The chain employs TRBV7-2 and TRBJ2-2; D possibly corresponds to TRBD2 (6 bases). The TCR originated in an adult in good health. Material: peripheral blood, obtained on day 0 of AZD1222 vaccination. The CDR3 protein is CASSLGGYSSGNTGELFF. In DNA, the CDR3 is TGTGCCAGCAGCTTAGGGGGGTATAGTAGCGGAAACACCGGGGAGCTGTTTTTT.